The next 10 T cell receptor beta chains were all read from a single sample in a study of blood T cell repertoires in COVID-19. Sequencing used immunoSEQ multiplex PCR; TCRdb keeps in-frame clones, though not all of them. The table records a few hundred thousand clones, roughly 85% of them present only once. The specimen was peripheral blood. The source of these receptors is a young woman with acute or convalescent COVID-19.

The DNA for the CDR3 is TGTGCCAGCAGTTACTTCCTGGACAACCTTTCCTACGAGCAGTACTTC. This codes for CASSYFLDNLSYEQYF. The chain links TRBV6-2 or TRBV6-3 to TRBJ2-7, with D perhaps TRBD1 (5 bases). The CDR3 covers 16 residues. Between the trimmed V and J ends, which lost 1 base and 1 base, there was a span of 14 bases. Germline V gene sequence: CDR1 MNHEY, CDR2 SVGEGT.

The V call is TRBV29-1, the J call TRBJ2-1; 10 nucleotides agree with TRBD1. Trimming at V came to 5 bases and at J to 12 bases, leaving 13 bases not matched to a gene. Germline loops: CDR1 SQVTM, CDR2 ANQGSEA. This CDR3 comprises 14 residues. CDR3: CSVLVGTGALGQFF. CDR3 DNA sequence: TGCAGCGTTTTAGTAGGGACAGGGGCTTTAGGGCAGTTCTTC.

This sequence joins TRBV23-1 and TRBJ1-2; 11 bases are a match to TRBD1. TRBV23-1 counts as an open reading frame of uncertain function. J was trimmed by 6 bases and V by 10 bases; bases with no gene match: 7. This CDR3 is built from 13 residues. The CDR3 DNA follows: TGCGCCACGGGGGACAGGGGGTGGGATGGCTACACCTTC. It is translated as CATGDRGWDGYTF.

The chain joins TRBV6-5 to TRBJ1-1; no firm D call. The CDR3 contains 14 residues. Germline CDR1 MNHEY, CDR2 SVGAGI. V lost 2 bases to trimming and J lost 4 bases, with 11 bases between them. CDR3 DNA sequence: TGTGCCAGCAGTTACGGTCAGGCAGCCACTGAAGCTTTCTTT. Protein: CASSYGQAATEAFF.

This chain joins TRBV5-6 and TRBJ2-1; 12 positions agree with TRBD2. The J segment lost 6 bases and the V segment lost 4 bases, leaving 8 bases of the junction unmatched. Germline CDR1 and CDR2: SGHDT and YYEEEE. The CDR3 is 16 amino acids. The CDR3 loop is CASSRRVLAGGNEQFF. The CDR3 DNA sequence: TGTGCCAGCAGCCGGCGGGTACTAGCGGGAGGCAATGAGCAGTTCTTC.

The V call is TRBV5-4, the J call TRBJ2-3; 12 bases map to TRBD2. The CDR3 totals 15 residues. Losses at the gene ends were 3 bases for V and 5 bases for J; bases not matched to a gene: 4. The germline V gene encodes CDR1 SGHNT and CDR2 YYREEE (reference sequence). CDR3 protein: CASSSTSGRGDTQYF. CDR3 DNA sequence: TGTGCCAGCAGCTCGACTAGCGGGAGAGGAGATACGCAGTATTTT.

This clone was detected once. The CDR3: CASSQGNTIYF. For the CDR3, the DNA is TGTGCCAGCAGTCAGGGCAACACCATATATTTT. V usage is TRBV12-3 or TRBV12-4 and J usage is TRBJ1-3; perhaps TRBD1 as D (5 bases). Trimming took off 5 bases at V and 7 bases at J, with 6 bases between the two ends. The CDR3 is 11 residues long.

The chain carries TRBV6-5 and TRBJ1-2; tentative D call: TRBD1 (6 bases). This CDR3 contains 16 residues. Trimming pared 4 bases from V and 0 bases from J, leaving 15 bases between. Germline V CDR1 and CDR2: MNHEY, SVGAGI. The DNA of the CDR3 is TGTGCCAGCAGTTCACAAAGCGGGGGCTCTAACTATGGCTACACCTTC. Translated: CASSSQSGGSNYGYTF.

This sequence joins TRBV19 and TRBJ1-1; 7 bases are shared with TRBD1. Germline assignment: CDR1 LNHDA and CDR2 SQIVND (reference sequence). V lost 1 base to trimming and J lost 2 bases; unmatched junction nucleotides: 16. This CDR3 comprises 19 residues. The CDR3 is CASSIGSLGAGQLNTEAFF. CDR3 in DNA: TGTGCCAGTAGTATAGGGAGTCTTGGGGCGGGACAGCTTAACACTGAAGCTTTCTTT.

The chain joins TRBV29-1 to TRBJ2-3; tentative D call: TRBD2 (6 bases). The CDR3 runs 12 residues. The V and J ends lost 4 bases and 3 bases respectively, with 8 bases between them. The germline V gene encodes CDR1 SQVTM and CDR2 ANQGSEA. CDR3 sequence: CSVVEGTDTQYF. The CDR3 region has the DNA TGCAGCGTTGTGGAGGGGACAGATACGCAGTATTTT.